The sequence of this T cell receptor (beta chain) was determined in a study of PD-L1 blockade in urothelial cancer. Overall study: Patients' atezolizumab regimen, 1,200 mg intravenously every 3 weeks, began at some point between 2013 and 2015. Notes on the study in general: Having blood TCR clonality under the median before treatment predicted better survival.

Repertoires were generated with immunoSEQ multiplex PCR, while TCRdb's copy carries only in-frame clones and drops some. Of 75,000 to 95,000 clones listed, around four fifths were seen once; the top ten hold 5.5% to 7.5%. To note about this clone: The antigen remains undetermined.

Time point reported: pretreatment peripheral blood. Enrolled patients showed locally advanced or metastatic urothelial carcinoma. The CDR3 spans 15 residues. The input for sequencing was PBMCs, taken around atezolizumab (anti-PD-L1) treatment. This TCR was sampled from a man aged 40-55 years with urothelial cancer. The chain combines TRBV21-1 with TRBJ2-3; the table names TRBD2, a call not compared with the DNA. TRBV21-1 is a pseudogene. The CDR3 loop reads CASSKNGVGRDTQYF. For the CDR3, the DNA is TGTGCCAGCAGCAAAAACGGAGTTGGAAGGGATACGCAGTATTTT.